This T cell receptor beta chain was captured in a study of cytomegalovirus exposure and HLA in healthy donors. Overall study context: The Caucasian-associated ancestry cluster held 65% to 85% of over 350 genotyped donors. Study-level findings and limits: Some highly shared sequence variants likely arose as a pipeline artifact. The study flagged some 170 TCR beta chains as cytomegalovirus-associated.

In the PCR, 60 Vbeta and 13 Jbeta primers were used. The authors' processing: About 12 million shared chains were among the roughly 80 million unique TCR beta chains that a later analysis counted. Profiling relied on immunoSEQ multiplex PCR, and the TCRdb table lists in-frame clones only, not all of them. The V and J calls and clone size are taken from that table; D and trimming were inferred from the DNA. The sample contains 100,000 to 120,000 clones, over 65% of which appear only once. On this clone itself: Its specificity is not known.

The CDR3 sequence is 15 residues long. V dropped 2 bases and J dropped 0 bases, with 10 bases sitting between them. The germline V gene encodes CDR1 WSHSY and CDR2 SAAADI. This sequence joins TRBV10-2 and TRBJ1-1; TRBD1 is a possible D gene (5 bases). This TCR was recovered from a woman aged 25 to 39 in good health and CMV-seropositive. Sequencing was carried out using PBMCs. The CDR3 bases are TGCGCCAGCAGTGAGGAGGACAAGATGAACACTGAAGCTTTCTTT. Amino acid sequence: CASSEEDKMNTEAFF.